This TCR beta chain was sequenced in a study of CD8 T cells in ankylosing spondylitis. General observations from the study: A motif in TCR beta, a set of under 10 highly homologous variants, appeared characteristic of ankylosing spondylitis blood.

One entry per CDR3 protein results from TCRdb running MiXCR on the 5' RACE reads. The table shows hundreds of thousands of distinct CDR3 sequences, with about 20% occurring only once. This clonotype was counted only a few times. What it binds is unknown. Trimming pared 7 bases from V and 5 bases from J, leaving 12 bases between. Germline values: CDR1 SNHLY, CDR2 FYNNEI. CDR3 length: 13 residues. The receptor was isolated from a male donor with ankylosing spondylitis or in good health (not recorded which). The chain uses TRBV2 and TRBJ2-1, with D possibly being TRBD2 (7 bases). Sequenced input: blood, either unsorted or a sorted T cell fraction (not recorded which). CDR3 coding DNA: TGTGCCAGCAAAGCGGGGACAAACAATGAGCAGTTCTTC. Amino acids: CASKAGTNNEQFF. Using reference TRBV2 and TRBJ2-1 for the parts outside the CDR3, the full variable domain is EPEVTQTPSHQVTQMGQEVILRCVPISNHLYFYWYRQILGQKVEFLVSFYNNEISEKSEIFDDQFSVERPDGSNFTLKIRSTKLEDSAMYFCASKAGTNNEQFFGPGTRLTVL.